A single sample gave rise to the 27 T cell receptor beta chains below, sequenced in a study of OX40 agonist ivuxolimab in advanced cancers. The method was the immunoSEQ multiplex PCR assay. The table comes from immuneACCESS by way of TCRdb, which keeps in-frame sequences with V and J called. Part of the clones is missing from these tables; in studies checked, under half for an unresolved V gene and the rest for unknown reasons. The sample table contains fewer than 65,000 clones; only one count was recorded for around 74% of them. The top ten constitute around 9.9% of the sample. Sequenced here: CD4+ or CD8+ T cells sorted from blood, sampled in a trial of the OX40 agonist ivuxolimab. The receptors stem from an adult with an advanced solid tumor such as melanoma, head and neck, liver or kidney cancer.

This clone is a singleton in its sample. The chain is built from TRBV10-3 and TRBJ2-1, with TRBD2 identical over 10 bases. From germline, CDR1 is ENHRY and CDR2 SYGVKD. V gave up 10 bases and J gave up 4 bases; unmatched junction bases: 7. This CDR3 has 14 amino acids. This CDR3 is CATSAGGGYNEQFF. CDR3 coding DNA: TGTGCCACCTCAGCGGGAGGGGGATACAATGAGCAGTTCTTC.

The rearrangement uses TRBV2 and TRBJ2-3; D is undetermined. Trimming left V 3 bases short and J 2 bases short, with 6 bases between. The CDR3 totals 13 residues. CDR1 is SNHLY and CDR2 is FYNNEI in the germline V gene. CDR3 region: CASSDGVTDTQYF. The CDR3 DNA is TGTGCCAGCAGTGATGGAGTCACAGATACGCAGTATTTT.

In this sample, this clone turned up a few times. The gene calls are TRBV2 and TRBJ1-2; possibly TRBD1 for D (6 bases). This CDR3 spans 13 amino acids. The V end lost 4 bases, the J end lost 8 bases, and 14 bases lay between the germline ends. Germline lookup yields CDR1 SNHLY and CDR2 FYNNEI. CDR3 DNA: TGTGCCAGCAGTGCGCGACAGGTTCGCGGCTACACCTTC. This codes for CASSARQVRGYTF.

This clone has more than one count but fewer than ten. The CDR3 spells CASSVEGLQETQYF. The CDR3 DNA follows: TGTGCCAGCAGCGTAGAAGGGTTACAAGAGACCCAGTACTTC. This chain links TRBV9 with TRBJ2-5; no definite D call. The CDR3 runs to 14 residues. Germline-derived CDR1 and CDR2 are SGDLS and YYNGEE. The V end lost 0 bases, the J end lost 2 bases, and 8 bases lay between the germline ends.

CDR3 in amino acids: CASSPGLAVPYEQYF. CDR3 in DNA: TGTGCCAGCAGCCCTGGGCTGGCAGTCCCCTACGAGCAGTACTTC. The chain joins TRBV7-9 to TRBJ2-7; D unresolved. CDR3 length: 15 residues. Trimming took 5 bases from V and 2 from J, leaving 16 bases between them. Germline-derived CDR1 and CDR2 are SEHNR and FQNEAQ (reference sequence).

The rearrangement uses TRBV19 and TRBJ1-1; D is perhaps TRBD1 (5 bases). This CDR3 contains 13 residues. V shed 5 bases and J shed 6 bases, with 13 bases lying between them. Germline CDR1 and CDR2: LNHDA and SQIVND (reference sequence). CDR3 nucleotide sequence: TGTGCCAGTAGTCTCCGAGAGGGGTCTGAAGCTTTCTTT. Its translation: CASSLREGSEAFF.

The chain carries TRBV5-8 and TRBJ1-1; D is unresolved. Germline lookup yields CDR1 SGHTS and CDR2 YDEGEE. Trimming removed 2 bases at V and 3 bases at J, with 11 bases between. The CDR3 is 14 amino acids. CDR3 amino acids: CASSFRLWDTEAFF. The CDR3 DNA reads TGTGCCAGCAGCTTCAGGCTCTGGGACACTGAAGCTTTCTTT.

The chain combines TRBV19 with TRBJ1-1, with TRBD1 identical over 7 bases. J gave up 2 bases and V 3 bases, and 6 bases lay outside the gene matches. Germline CDR1 LNHDA, CDR2 SQIVND (reference sequence). The CDR3 extends over 15 amino acids. CDR3 DNA: TGTGCCAGTAGTATTAACAGGGGCTTAAACACTGAAGCTTTCTTT. As protein: CASSINRGLNTEAFF. The complete variable domain, with remaining parts taken from reference TRBV19 and TRBJ1-1, reads DGGITQSPKYLFRKEGQNVTLSCEQNLNHDAMYWYRQDPGQGLRLIYYSQIVNDFQKGDIAEGYSVSREKKESFPLTVTSAQKNPTAFYLCASSINRGLNTEAFFGQGTRLTVV.

CDR3 nucleotides: TGTGCCAGCTCACTGTACTCGGGGGAGAATTCACCCCTCCACTTT. Translating it yields CASSLYSGENSPLHF. The rearrangement joins TRBV18 to TRBJ1-6, with TRBD1 as a possible D gene (5 bases). The CDR3 loop spans 15 amino acids. Germline CDR1 reads KGHSH; CDR2 reads LQKENI. Trimming removed 4 bases from V and 7 bases from J, with 14 bases in between.

J is TRBJ2-7 and V is TRBV9; D perhaps matches TRBD1 (6 bases). The V and J ends lost 3 bases and 1 base respectively, with 11 bases between them. Looked up from germline, CDR1 is SGDLS and CDR2 is YYNGEE. The CDR3 contains 14 residues. CDR3 sequence (DNA): TGTGCCAGCAGCGAGCGACAGGCATCCTACGAGCAGTACTTC. Amino acid sequence: CASSERQASYEQYF.

This clone was seen more than once but under ten times. The rearrangement links TRBV5-8 to TRBJ1-5; D unresolved. CDR3 size: 16 residues. Germline assignment: CDR1 SGHTS and CDR2 YDEGEE. Trimming took off 1 base at V and 2 bases at J, with 13 bases between the two ends. CDR3 residues: CASSLRSNVGNQPQHF. The CDR3, as DNA: TGTGCCAGCAGCTTGCGGTCTAATGTTGGCAATCAGCCCCAGCATTTT. Drawing the rest from reference TRBV5-8 and TRBJ1-5, the complete variable domain is EAGVTQSPTHLIKTRGQQATLRCSPISGHTSVYWYQQALGLGLQFLLWYDEGEERNRGNFPPRFSGRQFPNYSSELNVNALELEDSALYLCASSLRSNVGNQPQHFGDGTRLSIL.

The CDR3 coding sequence is TGCAGCGTTTGTGAGCGGGACAACACAGATACGCAGTATTTT. Its protein is CSVCERDNTDTQYF. The chain combines TRBV29-1 with TRBJ2-3, with D possibly TRBD2 on 7 matching bases. This CDR3 spans 14 amino acids. Per the germline V gene, CDR1 is SQVTM and CDR2 is ANQGSEA. V dropped 5 bases and J dropped 2 bases, with 14 bases sitting between them.

The chain has TRBV27 and TRBJ1-2; no clear D. The germline V gene encodes CDR1 MNHEY and CDR2 SMNVEV (reference sequence). Trimming stripped 4 bases from V and 1 base from J, with 16 bases between. There are 16 residues in the CDR3. The CDR3 nucleotides read TGTGCCAGCAGTTCGCTGGGCCCTATGGTTAACTATGGCTACACCTTC. As protein: CASSSLGPMVNYGYTF.

The gene calls are TRBV5-1 and TRBJ2-2; D is undetermined. The CDR3 spans 16 residues. The ends were cut back, 2 bases at V and 7 bases at J, with 18 bases in the middle. Looked up from germline, CDR1 is SGHRS and CDR2 is YFSETQ. This chain's CDR3 is CASSLGVTAANGELFF. CDR3 in DNA: TGCGCCAGCAGCTTAGGTGTAACGGCGGCGAACGGGGAGCTGTTTTTT.

On this clone itself: At one end the junction does not follow the germline gene, possibly because of a read error. The V and J genes are TRBV4-1 and TRBJ1-1; TRBD1 matches at 11 bases. The CDR3 totals 18 residues. CDR1 is MGHRA, CDR2 YSYEKL, per germline. The DNA for the CDR3 is TGCGCCAGCAGCCCCATATCCGGGACAGGGGGACGGAACATTGAAGCTTTCTTT. Translation: CASSPISGTGGRNIEAFF.

This clone was seen only once. Sequence at one end of the junction differs from germline and may be a read error. The chain is built from TRBV18 and TRBJ1-1; no firm D call. The CDR3 sequence is 18 residues long. Germline V gene lookup returns CDR1 KGHSH and CDR2 LQKENI. The CDR3, as DNA: TGTGCCAGCTCACCACCGTACCGGAACCCAAATTGGAACGCTGAAGCTTTCTTT. This encodes CASSPPYRNPNWNAEAFF.

The rearrangement joins TRBV6-5 to TRBJ2-2, with D perhaps TRBD1 (6 bases). This CDR3 has 15 amino acids. Deletions cut 5 bases from V and 1 base from J, with 11 bases between. Germline lookup yields CDR1 MNHEY and CDR2 SVGAGI. The CDR3 sequence is CASSPQGLNTGELFF. CDR3 in DNA: TGTGCCAGCAGTCCACAGGGCCTGAACACCGGGGAGCTGTTTTTT.

This chain links TRBV7-3 with TRBJ1-1; D gene ambiguous. V was pared by 1 base and J by 4 bases, with 7 bases between. The CDR3 runs 13 residues. Germline assignment: CDR1 SGHTA and CDR2 FQGTGA. Here the CDR3 DNA reads TGTGCCAGCAGCTTAAATATGGGCACTGAAGCTTTCTTT. Translation gives CASSLNMGTEAFF.

This sequence joins TRBV7-2 and TRBJ2-3, with 13 bases that match TRBD2. CDR3 size: 15 residues. J was trimmed by 4 bases and V by 5 bases; bases with no gene match: 3. Germline V lookup: CDR1 SGHTA, CDR2 FQGNSA. The chain's CDR3 is CASSQLAGGPDTQYF. In DNA, the CDR3 is TGTGCCAGCAGCCAACTAGCGGGGGGGCCAGATACGCAGTATTTT.

V and J are TRBV5-4 and TRBJ2-3; 11 nucleotides match TRBD2. The CDR3 has 15 amino acids. The V gene's germline CDR1 is SGHNT and CDR2 YYREEE (reference sequence). J lost 5 bases, V lost 2 bases, and 4 bases had no gene match. CDR3 nucleotides: TGTGCCAGCAGCTTTAGCGGGGGGGCCAAAGATACGCAGTATTTT. Its protein product is CASSFSGGAKDTQYF.

The J gene is TRBJ2-4, the V gene TRBV7-8, with TRBD2 matching over 7 bases. Per germline, CDR1 SGHVS and CDR2 FQNEAQ. CDR3 size: 16 residues. V trimming: 1 base; J trimming: 2 bases; junction bases outside the gene matches: 5. CDR3 sequence reads: CASSLVAGATKNIQYF. CDR3 DNA: TGTGCCAGCAGCTTAGTGGCGGGAGCAACCAAAAACATTCAGTACTTC.

The rearrangement links TRBV5-5 to TRBJ2-7; D gene unclear. The CDR3 contains 15 residues. V lost 0 bases and J 4 bases, leaving 14 bases between the germline ends. Germline assignment: CDR1 SGHKS and CDR2 YYEKEE (reference sequence). CDR3 DNA: TGTGCCAGCAGCTTGGGACCGAGTACCCAGTACGAGCAGTACTTC. It translates to CASSLGPSTQYEQYF.

In this sample, this clone turned up once. The chain is built from TRBV7-9 and TRBJ2-7; no clear D. Germline V gene data show CDR1 as SEHNR and CDR2 as FQNEAQ (reference sequence). Trimming stripped 5 bases from V and 1 base from J, with 6 bases between. The CDR3 covers 12 residues. The CDR3 DNA reads TGTGCCAGCAGCACACAATCCTACGAGCAGTACTTC. Translating it yields CASSTQSYEQYF.

V and J are TRBV27 and TRBJ2-7, with D hard to call. There are 13 residues in the CDR3. V lost 6 bases and J lost 0, with 9 bases in between. Germline CDR1 reads MNHEY; CDR2 reads SMNVEV (reference sequence). The CDR3 here is CASSGGNSYEQYF. CDR3 DNA: TGTGCCAGCAGCGGCGGAAACTCCTACGAGCAGTACTTC.

The chain uses TRBV29-1 and TRBJ1-2; D is ambiguous. CDR1 and CDR2 (germline): SQVTM, ANQGSEA. There are 16 residues in the CDR3. The V end lost 2 bases, the J end lost 0 bases, and 16 bases lay between the germline ends. The CDR3 spells CSVERSEGKANYGYTF. The CDR3 DNA is TGCAGCGTTGAACGCTCGGAGGGCAAAGCTAACTATGGCTACACCTTC.

This clone has just a few counts. The chain joins TRBV6-5 to TRBJ2-5, with 10 bases aligning to TRBD1. The CDR3 runs 15 residues. Germline values: CDR1 MNHEY, CDR2 SVGAGI. The junction had 7 bases not matched to a gene; V was cut back by 6 bases and J by 3 bases. The CDR3 DNA is TGTGCCAGCAGCCGGGACAGGGGCGGGGAAGAGACCCAGTACTTC. Protein sequence: CASSRDRGGEETQYF.

CDR3 amino acids: CAWSLPGTPAYEQYF. The CDR3 coding sequence is TGTGCCTGGAGTCTCCCCGGGACACCTGCCTACGAGCAGTACTTC. The chain is built from TRBV30 and TRBJ2-7; TRBD1 might be the D (6 bases). Germline values: CDR1 GTSNPN, CDR2 SVGIG (reference sequence). The CDR3 runs to 15 residues. The ends were cut back, 2 bases at V and 2 bases at J, with 16 bases in the middle.